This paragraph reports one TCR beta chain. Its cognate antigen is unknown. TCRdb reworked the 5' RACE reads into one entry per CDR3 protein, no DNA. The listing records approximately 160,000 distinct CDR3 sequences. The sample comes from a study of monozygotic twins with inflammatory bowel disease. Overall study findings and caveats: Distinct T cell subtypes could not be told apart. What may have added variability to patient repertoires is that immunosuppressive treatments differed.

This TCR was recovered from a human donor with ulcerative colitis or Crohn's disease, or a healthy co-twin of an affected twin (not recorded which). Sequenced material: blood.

This CDR3 is CASSLGQLAGVGYNEQFF. The chain joins TRBV5-1 to TRBJ2-1; TCRdb designates TRBD2, a call that cannot be tested without DNA. The CDR3 consists of 18 residues. The germline V gene has CDR1 SGHRS and CDR2 YFSETQ.